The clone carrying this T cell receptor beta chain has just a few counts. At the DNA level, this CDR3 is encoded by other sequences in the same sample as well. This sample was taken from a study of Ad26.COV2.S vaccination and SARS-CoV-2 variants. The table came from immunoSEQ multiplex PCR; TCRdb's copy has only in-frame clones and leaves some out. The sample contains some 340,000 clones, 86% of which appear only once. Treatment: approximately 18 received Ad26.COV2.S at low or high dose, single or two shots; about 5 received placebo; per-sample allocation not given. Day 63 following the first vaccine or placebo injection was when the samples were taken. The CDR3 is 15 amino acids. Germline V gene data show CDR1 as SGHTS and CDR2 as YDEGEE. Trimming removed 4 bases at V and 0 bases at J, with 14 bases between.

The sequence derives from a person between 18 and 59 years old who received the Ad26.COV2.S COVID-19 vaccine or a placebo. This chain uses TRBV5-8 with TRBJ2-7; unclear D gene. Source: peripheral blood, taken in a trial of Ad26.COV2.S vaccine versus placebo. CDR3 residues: CASSELTGISYEQYF. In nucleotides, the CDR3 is TGTGCCAGCAGCGAGCTGACGGGTATCTCCTACGAGCAGTACTTC. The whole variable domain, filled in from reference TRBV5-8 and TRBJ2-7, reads EAGVTQSPTHLIKTRGQQATLRCSPISGHTSVYWYQQALGLGLQFLLWYDEGEERNRGNFPPRFSGRQFPNYSSELNVNALELEDSALYLCASSELTGISYEQYFGPGTRLTVT.